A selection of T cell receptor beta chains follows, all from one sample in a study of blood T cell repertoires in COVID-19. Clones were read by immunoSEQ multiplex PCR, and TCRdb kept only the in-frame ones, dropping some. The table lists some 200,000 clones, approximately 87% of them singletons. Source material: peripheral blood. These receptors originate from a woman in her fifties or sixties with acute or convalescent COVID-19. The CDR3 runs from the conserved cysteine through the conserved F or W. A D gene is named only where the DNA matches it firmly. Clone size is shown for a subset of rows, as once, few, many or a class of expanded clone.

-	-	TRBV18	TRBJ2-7	TGTGCCAGCTCACCTAGTGGGGGCAGCTCCTACGAGCAGTACTTC	CASSPSGGSSYEQYF
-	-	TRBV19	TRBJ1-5	TGTGCCAGTGCTGTGGAGCATAATCAGCCCCAGCATTTT	CASAVEHNQPQHF
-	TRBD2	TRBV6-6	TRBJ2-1	TGTGCCAGCAGTCTAGCGGGAGGCCCCTACAATGAGCAGTTCTTC	CASSLAGGPYNEQFF
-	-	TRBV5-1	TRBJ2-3	TGCGCCAGCAGCTTCGCGACAGATACGCAGTATTTT	CASSFATDTQYF
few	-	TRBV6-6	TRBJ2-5	TGTGCCAGCAGTTACTCGAGGGTGTCAGAGACCCAGTACTTC	CASSYSRVSETQYF
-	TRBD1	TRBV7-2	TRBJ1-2	TGTGCCAGCAGCTTAGTGCGGACAGGGACTTTGGGCTATGGCTACACCTTC	CASSLVRTGTLGYGYTF
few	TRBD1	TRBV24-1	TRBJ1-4	TGTGCCACCAGTGATGGACAGGTTAATGAAAAACTGTTTTTT	CATSDGQVNEKLFF
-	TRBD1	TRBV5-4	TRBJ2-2	TGTGCCAGCAGCTCGAGACAGGGGGACACCGGGGAGCTGTTTTTT	CASSSRQGDTGELFF
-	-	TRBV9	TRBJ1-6	TGTGCCAGCAGCACTGTGGGCTCACCCCTCCACTTT	CASSTVGSPLHF
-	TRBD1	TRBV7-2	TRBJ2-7	TGTGCCAGCAGTCCGGACAGGGTAATCTCCTACGAGCAGTACTTC	CASSPDRVISYEQYF
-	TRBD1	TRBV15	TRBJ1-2	TGTGCCACCAGCAGACGAACAGGGGGCGAGGTTGGCTACACCTTC	CATSRRTGGEVGYTF
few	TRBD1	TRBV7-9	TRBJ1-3	TGTGCCAGCAGCGTCGACAGGGACGGTGGAAACACCATATATTTT	CASSVDRDGGNTIYF
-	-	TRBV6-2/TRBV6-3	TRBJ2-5	TGTGCCAGCAGCCCCTCTTTTGGGGGGGGCCTTGAGACCCAGTACTTC	CASSPSFGGGLETQYF